This T cell receptor beta chain was recovered during a study of blood T cells in healthy people across ages. Whole-study results and caveats: Because sorting was not performed, PBMCs prevented conclusive naive versus antigen-experienced comparison. Investigators treated diversity estimates from one million T cells as underestimates.

The CDR3 totals 16 residues. Germline lookup yields CDR1 LGHNA and CDR2 YSLEER. This clonotype has more than one count but fewer than ten. The antigen is undetermined. The germline gene is not matched at one end of the junction; a read error may be the cause. Primed by a sample-barcoded 5' primer and a J-beta primer mix, a second PCR proceeded for about 7 to 12 cycles. Carrying 12 random nucleotides, a template-switch adaptor labeled each individual cDNA molecule. TCRdb ran MiXCR on the 5' RACE reads and lists one entry per CDR3 protein. Among 550,000 to 750,000 distinct CDR3 sequences, roughly 21% were seen once, and the ten largest hold 3% to 4%.

The chain couples TRBV4-3 to TRBJ2-5, with 10 bases matching TRBD2. Sequencing was performed on blood. The origin of this receptor is a man aged 65 to 85 in good health. In DNA, the CDR3 is TGCGCCAGCAGGCAAGATGTACTAGCGGGAAGAGAGACCCAGTACTTC. Protein sequence: CASRQDVLAGRETQYF.